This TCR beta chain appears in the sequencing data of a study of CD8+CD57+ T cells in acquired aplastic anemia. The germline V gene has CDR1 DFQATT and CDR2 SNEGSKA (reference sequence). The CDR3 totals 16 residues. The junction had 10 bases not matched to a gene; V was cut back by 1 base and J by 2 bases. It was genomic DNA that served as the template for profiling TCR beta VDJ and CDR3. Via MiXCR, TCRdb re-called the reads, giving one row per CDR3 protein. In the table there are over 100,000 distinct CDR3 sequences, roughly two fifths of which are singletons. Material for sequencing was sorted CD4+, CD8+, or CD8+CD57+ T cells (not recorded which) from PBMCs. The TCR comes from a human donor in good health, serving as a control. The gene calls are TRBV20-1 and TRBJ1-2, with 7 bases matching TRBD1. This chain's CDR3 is CSARGVGGQPNYGYTF. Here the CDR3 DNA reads TGCAGTGCTAGAGGGGTAGGGGGACAGCCAAACTATGGCTACACCTTC.